A single sample is the source of the 29 T cell receptor beta chains below, sequenced in a study of OX40 agonist ivuxolimab in advanced cancers. Profiled with immunoSEQ multiplex PCR; TCRdb holds only in-frame clones, not every one. The table has more than 55,000 clones, over 75% seen once. The sample consisted of CD4+ or CD8+ T cells sorted from blood, taken in a trial of the OX40 agonist ivuxolimab. Source of these receptors: an adult with an advanced solid tumor such as melanoma, head and neck, liver or kidney cancer.

The chain links TRBV5-4 to TRBJ1-1; possible D gene TRBD1, 5 bases. Trimming shortened V by 1 base and J by 5 bases, and 9 bases separated the two germline ends. CDR1 and CDR2 from the germline V gene are SGHNT and YYREEE (reference sequence). CDR3 length: 13 residues. The CDR3 region is CASSLLGETEAFF. The CDR3 bases are TGTGCCAGCAGCTTGTTAGGGGAAACTGAAGCTTTCTTT. Together with reference TRBV5-4 and TRBJ1-1, the CDR3 gives the full variable domain: ETGVTQSPTHLIKTRGQQVTLRCSSQSGHNTVSWYQQALGQGPQFIFQYYREEENGRGNFPPRFSGLQFPNYSSELNVNALELDDSALYLCASSLLGETEAFFGQGTRLTVV.

The J gene is TRBJ2-7, the V gene TRBV13; the match to TRBD2 covers 7 bases. Trimming at V came to 5 bases and at J to 2 bases, leaving 3 bases not matched to a gene. The length of the CDR3 is 13 residues. Germline-derived CDR1 and CDR2 are PRHDT and FYEKMQ (reference sequence). Written as DNA, the CDR3 is TGTGCCAGCAGCCTCGGGAGGACCTACGAGCAGTACTTC. Protein sequence: CASSLGRTYEQYF.

The chain carries TRBV7-9 and TRBJ2-5; possibly TRBD2 for D (6 bases). CDR3 length: 12 residues. The ends were cut back, 7 bases at V and 4 bases at J, with 10 bases in the middle. Germline V gene sequence: CDR1 SEHNR, CDR2 FQNEAQ (reference sequence). In nucleotides, the CDR3 is TGTGCCAGCAACTGGCGGGGAGAGACCCAGTACTTC. It codes for CASNWRGETQYF.

The CDR3 loop reads CASSFWLGTGPLCFLYEQYV. The CDR3 DNA reads TGTGCCAGCAGCTTCTGGCTGGGGACAGGGCCACTATGTTTCCTTTACGAGCAGTACGTC. The chain couples TRBV5-4 to TRBJ2-7, with TRBD1 matching over 9 bases. This CDR3 has 20 amino acids. Germline values: CDR1 SGHNT, CDR2 YYREEE (reference sequence). V shed 2 bases and J 4 bases; nucleotides not matched to a gene: 22.

The V call is TRBV13, the J call TRBJ1-1, with D perhaps TRBD1 (6 bases). From germline, CDR1 is PRHDT and CDR2 FYEKMQ (reference sequence). V shed 7 bases and J shed 4 bases, with 13 bases lying between them. This CDR3 is 13 amino acids long. The CDR3 region is CASTSDRSTEAFF. As DNA, the CDR3 is TGTGCCAGCACCAGCGACAGGAGCACTGAAGCTTTCTTT.

V gene TRBV6-5 combines with J gene TRBJ2-1, with unresolved D. V lost 7 bases and J lost 0, with 10 bases in between. There are 14 residues in the CDR3. Germline loops: CDR1 MNHEY, CDR2 SVGAGI. The CDR3 DNA is TGTGCCAGCACCCATTCGAGCTCCTACAATGAGCAGTTCTTC. This sequence encodes CASTHSSSYNEQFF.

In its sample, this clone was seen once. The genes are TRBV18 and TRBJ2-1; the match to TRBD2 covers 11 bases. V lost 0 bases, J lost 5 bases, and 9 bases stayed unmatched. Germline CDR1 and CDR2: KGHSH and LQKENI. This CDR3 is 18 amino acids long. This chain's CDR3 is CASSPPVVIAGGDNEQFF. The CDR3 DNA is TGTGCCAGCTCACCACCGGTCGTAATAGCGGGAGGGGACAATGAGCAGTTCTTC.

J is TRBJ2-3 and V is TRBV2, with 7 bases aligning to TRBD2. This CDR3 spans 18 amino acids. Germline CDR1 is SNHLY and CDR2 is FYNNEI. J gave up 0 bases and V 8 bases, and 17 bases lay outside the gene matches. The CDR3 here is CASGGGVERGPSTDTQYF. The CDR3 region has the DNA TGTGCCAGCGGCGGGGGAGTAGAGCGGGGACCTAGCACAGATACGCAGTATTTT.

The chain employs TRBV2 and TRBJ2-2, with 10 bases matching TRBD2. Germline CDR1 reads SNHLY; CDR2 reads FYNNEI. The CDR3 sequence is 16 residues long. J gave up 8 bases and V 6 bases, and 12 bases lay outside the gene matches. The CDR3 DNA reads as TGTGCCAGCAGAGACCCTAGCGGGGGACCTCCGGGGGAGCTGTTTTTT. It translates to CASRDPSGGPPGELFF.

This chain joins TRBV7-9 and TRBJ2-1; D possibly corresponds to TRBD2 (6 bases). V was clipped by 2 bases and J by 5 bases, with 13 bases between them. The CDR3 consists of 15 residues. CDR1 is SEHNR and CDR2 is FQNEAQ in the germline V gene (reference sequence). The CDR3 region has the DNA TGTGCCAGCAGCTTATGGGGGGTAGTTGACAATGAGCAGTTCTTC. Residues: CASSLWGVVDNEQFF. Looking up the rest from reference TRBV7-9 and TRBJ2-1 gives the full variable domain: DTGVSQNPRHKITKRGQNVTFRCDPISEHNRLYWYRQTLGQGPEFLTYFQNEAQLEKSRLLSDRFSAERPKGSFSTLEIQRTEQGDSAMYLCASSLWGVVDNEQFFGPGTRLTVL.

The chain carries TRBV5-6 and TRBJ2-1; TRBD2 matches 16 bases. CDR1 is SGHDT, CDR2 YYEEEE, per germline. Trimming cost V 2 bases and J 15 bases; bases outside gene matches: 11. The length of the CDR3 is 16 residues. CDR3: CASSLYPGLAGGPRFF. The CDR3 DNA reads as TGTGCCAGCAGCTTATACCCGGGACTAGCGGGAGGGCCACGGTTCTTC.

This chain joins TRBV23-1 and TRBJ2-5; the D gene is possibly TRBD1 (7 bases). TRBV23-1 falls under the ORF class, with uncertain function. Trimming cost V 6 bases and J 5 bases, with 16 bases left between them. The CDR3 has 14 amino acids. The CDR3 DNA reads as TGCGCCAGCAGGTCAGGGGGGTGCCGGGAGACCCAGTACTTC. This gives the protein CASRSGGCRETQYF.

V is TRBV27 and J is TRBJ2-1; unclear D gene. Germline CDR1 reads MNHEY; CDR2 reads SMNVEV (reference sequence). The CDR3 runs to 14 residues. V lost 2 bases, J lost 0 bases, and 5 bases lay in between. The CDR3 loop reads CASSLLSSYNEQFF. CDR3 nucleotide sequence: TGTGCCAGCAGTTTACTGAGCTCCTACAATGAGCAGTTCTTC.

The chain combines TRBV4-1 with TRBJ2-3; D possibly corresponds to TRBD2 (5 bases). The CDR3 covers 17 residues. Germline CDR1 is MGHRA and CDR2 is YSYEKL. The V and J ends lost 4 bases and 2 bases respectively, with 19 bases between them. This CDR3 reads CASSPVQVGGPTDTQYF. In DNA, the CDR3 is TGCGCCAGCAGCCCAGTCCAGGTTGGCGGGCCCACAGATACGCAGTATTTT.

The CDR3 DNA sequence: TGTGCCAGCAGTTTAGAACCCCTCGGCGTGAGTGAAGCTTTCTTT. It encodes CASSLEPLGVSEAFF. V and J are TRBV27 and TRBJ1-1; no clear D. Germline V gene sequence: CDR1 MNHEY, CDR2 SMNVEV (reference sequence). This CDR3 spans 15 amino acids. V was clipped by 2 bases and J by 7 bases, with 17 bases between them.

This rearrangement joins TRBV30 to TRBJ2-5; TRBD2 aligns across 8 bases. Germline V CDR1 and CDR2: GTSNPN, SVGIG (reference sequence). After removal of 0 bases from V and 5 bases from J, the junction contained 5 bases not matched to a gene. The CDR3 has 14 residues. The CDR3: CAWSVRTSPETQYF. CDR3 coding DNA: TGTGCCTGGAGTGTTCGGACTAGCCCCGAGACCCAGTACTTC.

The chain links TRBV29-1 to TRBJ2-5, with 7 bases lining up with TRBD1. This CDR3 is 15 amino acids long. The trim removed 0 bases at V and 3 bases at J, leaving 7 bases unmatched. In germline, CDR1 is SQVTM, CDR2 ANQGSEA. In DNA form, the CDR3 reads TGCAGCGTTGAAGATCTGGGACAGACCGAAGAGACCCAGTACTTC. It codes for CSVEDLGQTEETQYF.

J is TRBJ1-6 and V is TRBV19; D is unclear. CDR1 is LNHDA and CDR2 is SQIVND in the germline V gene (reference sequence). V was clipped by 7 bases and J by 7 bases, with 14 bases between them. CDR3 length: 14 residues. The CDR3, as DNA: TGTGCCAGTACCATAACCGGCAGCAATTCACCCCTCCACTTT. Encoded protein: CASTITGSNSPLHF.

The V and J genes are TRBV19 and TRBJ2-3, with D perhaps given as TRBD1 or TRBD2 (5 bases each). CDR3 length: 13 residues. Germline-derived CDR1 and CDR2 are LNHDA and SQIVND (reference sequence). CDR3 bases: TGTGCTTCAATCGGGCTAGAGGGGGATACGCAGTATTTT. Translated: CASIGLEGDTQYF. The whole variable domain, remainder taken from reference TRBV19 and TRBJ2-3, is DGGITQSPKYLFRKEGQNVTLSCEQNLNHDAMYWYRQDPGQGLRLIYYSQIVNDFQKGDIAEGYSVSREKKESFPLTVTSAQKNPTAFYLCASIGLEGDTQYFGPGTRLTVL.

This chain uses TRBV30 with TRBJ1-5; no clear D. The CDR3 consists of 17 residues. Germline CDR1 reads GTSNPN; CDR2 reads SVGIG (reference sequence). V was pared by 0 bases and J by 6 bases, with 21 bases between. The CDR3 DNA reads TGTGCCTGGAGTGTAACCTCTGGATTTTATATGGGTCAGCCCCAGCATTTT. As protein: CAWSVTSGFYMGQPQHF.

The rearrangement joins TRBV28 to TRBJ2-2, with a tentative D call TRBD1 (6 bases). The V and J ends lost 5 bases and 3 bases respectively, with 10 bases between them. The CDR3 contains 14 residues. Germline CDR1 is MDHEN and CDR2 is SYDVKM. DNA for the CDR3: TGTGCCAGCAGTGTACAGGGAGACACCGGGGAGCTGTTTTTT. This sequence encodes CASSVQGDTGELFF.

The chain uses TRBV7-6 and TRBJ1-2; D may be TRBD1 (6 bases). The CDR3 is 14 amino acids. V was pared by 4 bases and J by 1 base, with 10 bases between. CDR1 and CDR2 from the germline V gene are SGHVS and FNYEAQ. The CDR3 protein is CASSSGQINYGYTF. The CDR3 DNA is TGTGCCAGCAGCTCCGGACAGATTAACTATGGCTACACCTTC. Supplemented by reference TRBV7-6 and TRBJ1-2, the full variable domain reads GAGVSQSPRYKVTKRGQDVALRCDPISGHVSLYWYRQALGQGPEFLTYFNYEAQQDKSGLPNDRFSAERPEGSISTLTIQRTEQRDSAMYRCASSSGQINYGYTFGSGTRLTVV.

V and J are TRBV29-1 and TRBJ2-1, with 8 nucleotides matching TRBD1. This CDR3 is 13 amino acids long. The germline CDR1 and CDR2 sequences are SQVTM and ANQGSEA. Unmatched junction bases numbered 8, after V lost 7 bases and J lost 6 bases. This CDR3 is CSAGQGLGNEQFF. The CDR3 DNA reads as TGCAGCGCCGGACAGGGTTTGGGCAATGAGCAGTTCTTC.

The chain combines TRBV13 with TRBJ2-5, with D perhaps TRBD1 (6 bases). The germline V and J ends were trimmed by 2 bases and 2 bases, with 15 bases remaining between them. CDR1 is PRHDT, CDR2 FYEKMQ, per germline (reference sequence). The CDR3 consists of 16 residues. CDR3 in amino acids: CASSLIPRTAQETQYF. The CDR3 DNA is TGTGCCAGCAGCTTAATCCCCCGGACAGCGCAAGAGACCCAGTACTTC.

The chain combines TRBV14 with TRBJ1-1, with D uncertain. V was cut by 1 base and J by 3 bases, with 3 bases left in between. The CDR3 runs to 12 residues. Germline loops: CDR1 SGHDN, CDR2 FVKESK. CDR3 coding DNA: TGTGCCAGCAGCCAAGCAGACACTGAAGCTTTCTTT. It yields the protein CASSQADTEAFF.

The chain joins TRBV6-4 to TRBJ2-2; D is uncertain. This CDR3 comprises 12 residues. V was pared by 3 bases and J by 7 bases, with 6 bases between. The V gene's germline CDR1 is MRHNA and CDR2 SNTAGT. CDR3 sequence (DNA): TGTGCCAGCAGTGATTACAGCGGGGAGCTGTTTTTT. This translates into CASSDYSGELFF.

This clone was recorded once. The chain is built from TRBV4-1 and TRBJ1-5; no clear D gene. The germline CDR1 and CDR2 sequences are MGHRA and YSYEKL. The CDR3 has 14 residues. Trimming stripped 1 base from V and 5 bases from J, with 9 bases between. The CDR3 sequence: CASSQVPGDQPQHF. Written as DNA, the CDR3 is TGCGCCAGCAGCCAAGTTCCGGGCGATCAGCCCCAGCATTTT.

The chain is built from TRBV7-6 and TRBJ2-7; TRBD2 matches 9 bases. Germline V gene sequence: CDR1 SGHVS, CDR2 FNYEAQ. The CDR3 length is 14 residues. With 4 bases clipped from V and 1 base from J, the junction kept 2 bases outside the gene matches. In DNA, the CDR3 is TGTGCCAGCAGCTCTCTAGCGGGATCCTACGAGCAGTACTTC. Protein product: CASSSLAGSYEQYF.

The chain combines TRBV27 with TRBJ2-3; 9 positions match TRBD2. This CDR3 spans 15 amino acids. The junction had 3 bases not matched to a gene; V was cut back by 1 base and J by 4 bases. CDR1 MNHEY and CDR2 SMNVEV come from the germline V gene (reference sequence). This chain's CDR3 is CASSLYSGRPDTQYF. The CDR3, as DNA: TGTGCCAGCAGTTTATACAGCGGGAGGCCAGATACGCAGTATTTT.